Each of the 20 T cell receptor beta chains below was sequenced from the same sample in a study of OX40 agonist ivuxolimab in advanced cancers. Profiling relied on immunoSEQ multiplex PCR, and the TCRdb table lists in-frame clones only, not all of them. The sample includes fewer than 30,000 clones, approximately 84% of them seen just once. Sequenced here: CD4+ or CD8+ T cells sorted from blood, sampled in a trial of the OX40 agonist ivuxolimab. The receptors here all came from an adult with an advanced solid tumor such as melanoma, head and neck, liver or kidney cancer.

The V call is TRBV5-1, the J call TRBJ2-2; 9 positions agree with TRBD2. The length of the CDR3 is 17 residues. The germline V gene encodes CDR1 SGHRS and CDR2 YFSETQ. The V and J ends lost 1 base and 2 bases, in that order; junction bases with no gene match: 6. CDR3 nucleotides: TGCGCCAGCAGCTTGATGGCTAGCGGGATAAACACCGGGGAGCTGTTTTTT. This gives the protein CASSLMASGINTGELFF. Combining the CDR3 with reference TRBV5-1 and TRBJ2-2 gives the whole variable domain KAGVTQTPRYLIKTRGQQVTLSCSPISGHRSVSWYQQTPGQGLQFLFEYFSETQRNKGNFPGRFSGRQFSNSRSEMNVSTLELGDSALYLCASSLMASGINTGELFFGEGSRLTVL.

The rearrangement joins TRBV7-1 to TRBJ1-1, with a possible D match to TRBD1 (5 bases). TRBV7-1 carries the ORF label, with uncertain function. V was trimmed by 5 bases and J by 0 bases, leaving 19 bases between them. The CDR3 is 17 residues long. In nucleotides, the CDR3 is TGTGCCAGCAGCCATCCTACAGGCGGGACGATGAACACTGAAGCTTTCTTT. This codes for CASSHPTGGTMNTEAFF.

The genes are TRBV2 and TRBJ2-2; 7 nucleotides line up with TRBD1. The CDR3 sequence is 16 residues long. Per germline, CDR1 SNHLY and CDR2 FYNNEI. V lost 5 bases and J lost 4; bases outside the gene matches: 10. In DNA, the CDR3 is TGTGCCAGCAGTACAGGGGAAATTGAGGGCACCGGGGAGCTGTTTTTT. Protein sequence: CASSTGEIEGTGELFF.

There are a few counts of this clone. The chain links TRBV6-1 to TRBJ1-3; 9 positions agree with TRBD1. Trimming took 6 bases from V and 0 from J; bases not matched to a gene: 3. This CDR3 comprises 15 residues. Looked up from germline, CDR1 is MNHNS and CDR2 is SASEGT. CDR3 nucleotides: TGTGCCAGCAGAGGGACAGGGAACTCTGGAAACACCATATATTTT. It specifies CASRGTGNSGNTIYF.

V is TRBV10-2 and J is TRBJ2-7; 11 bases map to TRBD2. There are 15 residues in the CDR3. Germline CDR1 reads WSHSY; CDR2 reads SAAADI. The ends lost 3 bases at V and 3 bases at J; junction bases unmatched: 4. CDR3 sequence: CASSDVTSGGYEQYF. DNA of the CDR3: TGCGCCAGCAGTGACGTCACTAGCGGGGGCTACGAGCAGTACTTC.

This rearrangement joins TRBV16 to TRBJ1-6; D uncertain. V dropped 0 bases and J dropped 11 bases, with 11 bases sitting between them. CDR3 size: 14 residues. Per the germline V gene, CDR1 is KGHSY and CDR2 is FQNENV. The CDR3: CASSQSIAGPPLHF. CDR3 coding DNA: TGTGCCAGCAGCCAATCGATCGCTGGGCCACCCCTCCACTTT.

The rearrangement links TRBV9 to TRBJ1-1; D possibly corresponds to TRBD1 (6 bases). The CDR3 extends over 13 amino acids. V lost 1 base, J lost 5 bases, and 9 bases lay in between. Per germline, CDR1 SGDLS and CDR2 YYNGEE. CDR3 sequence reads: CASSVSGETEAFF. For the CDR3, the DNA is TGTGCCAGCAGCGTATCAGGGGAAACTGAAGCTTTCTTT.

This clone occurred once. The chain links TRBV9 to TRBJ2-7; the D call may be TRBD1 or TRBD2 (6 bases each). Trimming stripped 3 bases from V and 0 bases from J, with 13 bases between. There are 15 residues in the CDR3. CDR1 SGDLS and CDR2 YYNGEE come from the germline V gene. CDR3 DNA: TGTGCCAGCAGCGGAGGGCCGGGGGCCTCCTACGAGCAGTACTTC. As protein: CASSGGPGASYEQYF.

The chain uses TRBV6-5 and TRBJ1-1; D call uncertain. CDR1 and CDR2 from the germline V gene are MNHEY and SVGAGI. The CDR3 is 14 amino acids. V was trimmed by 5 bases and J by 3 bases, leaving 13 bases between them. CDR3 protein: CASSALGSYTEAFF. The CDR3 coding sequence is TGTGCCAGCAGTGCCTTGGGGAGTTACACTGAAGCTTTCTTT.

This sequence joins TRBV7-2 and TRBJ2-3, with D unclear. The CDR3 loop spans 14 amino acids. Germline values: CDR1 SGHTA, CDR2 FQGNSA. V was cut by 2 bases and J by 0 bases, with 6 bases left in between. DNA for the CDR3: TGTGCCAGCAGCTTATCTTCTAGCACAGATACGCAGTATTTT. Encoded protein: CASSLSSSTDTQYF.

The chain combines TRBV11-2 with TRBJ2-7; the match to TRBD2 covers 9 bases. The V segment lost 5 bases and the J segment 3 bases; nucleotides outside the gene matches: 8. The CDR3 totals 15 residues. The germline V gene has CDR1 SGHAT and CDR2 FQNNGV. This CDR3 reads CASSPLSGRSYEQYF. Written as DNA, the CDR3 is TGTGCCAGCAGCCCTCTGAGCGGGAGGAGCTACGAGCAGTACTTC.

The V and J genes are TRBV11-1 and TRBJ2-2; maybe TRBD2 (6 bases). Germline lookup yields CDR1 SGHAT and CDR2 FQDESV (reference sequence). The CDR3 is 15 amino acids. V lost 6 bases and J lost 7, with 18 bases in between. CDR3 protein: CASRDLAGPGGELFF. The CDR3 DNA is TGTGCCAGCAGGGACTTGGCGGGGCCAGGCGGGGAGCTGTTTTTT.

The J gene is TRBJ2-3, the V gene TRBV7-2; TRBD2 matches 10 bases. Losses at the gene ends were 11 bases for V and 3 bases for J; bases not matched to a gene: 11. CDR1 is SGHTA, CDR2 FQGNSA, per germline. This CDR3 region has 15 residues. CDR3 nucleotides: TGTGCCGCAGAGGGTAGCGGGAGGAAAACAGATACGCAGTATTTT. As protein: CAAEGSGRKTDTQYF. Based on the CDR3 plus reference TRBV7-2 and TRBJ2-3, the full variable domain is GAGVSQSPSNKVTEKGKDVELRCDPISGHTALYWYRQSLGQGLEFLIYFQGNSAPDKSGLPSDRFSAERTGGSVSTLTIQRTQQEDSAVYLCAAEGSGRKTDTQYFGPGTRLTVL.

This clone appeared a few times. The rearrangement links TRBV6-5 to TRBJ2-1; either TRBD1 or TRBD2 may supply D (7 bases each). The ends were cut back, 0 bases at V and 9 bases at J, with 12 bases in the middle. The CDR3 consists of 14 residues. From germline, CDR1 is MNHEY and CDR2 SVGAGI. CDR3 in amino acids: CASSYSSGGGEQFF. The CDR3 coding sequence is TGTGCCAGCAGTTACTCGTCAGGGGGGGGTGAGCAGTTCTTC.

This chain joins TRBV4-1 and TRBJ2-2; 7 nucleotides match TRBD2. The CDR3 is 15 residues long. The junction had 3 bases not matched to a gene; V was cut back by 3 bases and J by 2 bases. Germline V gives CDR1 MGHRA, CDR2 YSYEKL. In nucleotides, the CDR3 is TGCGCCAGCAGCCAGGGACTACAAAACACCGGGGAGCTGTTTTTT. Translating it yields CASSQGLQNTGELFF.

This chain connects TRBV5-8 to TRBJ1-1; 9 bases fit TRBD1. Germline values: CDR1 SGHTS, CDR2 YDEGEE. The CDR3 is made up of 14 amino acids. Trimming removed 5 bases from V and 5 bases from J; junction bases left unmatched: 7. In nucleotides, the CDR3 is TGTGCCAGCAGGACCCGACAGGGGGTGACTGAAGCTTTCTTT. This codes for CASRTRQGVTEAFF.

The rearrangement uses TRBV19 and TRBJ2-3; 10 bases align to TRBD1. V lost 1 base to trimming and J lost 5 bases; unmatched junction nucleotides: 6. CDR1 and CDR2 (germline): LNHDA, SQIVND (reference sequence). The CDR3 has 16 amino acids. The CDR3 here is CASSIVRDRGIDTQYF. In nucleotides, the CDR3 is TGTGCCAGTAGTATAGTCCGGGACAGGGGAATAGATACGCAGTATTTT.

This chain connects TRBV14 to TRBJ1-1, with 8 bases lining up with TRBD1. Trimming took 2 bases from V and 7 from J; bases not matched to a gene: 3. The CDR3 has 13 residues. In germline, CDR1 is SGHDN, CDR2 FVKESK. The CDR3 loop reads CASSQWTGLEAFF. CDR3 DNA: TGTGCCAGCAGCCAATGGACAGGGCTTGAAGCTTTCTTT.

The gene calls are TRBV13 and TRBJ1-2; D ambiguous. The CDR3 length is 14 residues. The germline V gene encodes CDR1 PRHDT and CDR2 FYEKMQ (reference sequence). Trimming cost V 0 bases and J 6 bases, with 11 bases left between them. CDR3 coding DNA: TGTGCCAGCAGCTTAGGGGTGATAGCCGATGGCTACACCTTC. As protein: CASSLGVIADGYTF.

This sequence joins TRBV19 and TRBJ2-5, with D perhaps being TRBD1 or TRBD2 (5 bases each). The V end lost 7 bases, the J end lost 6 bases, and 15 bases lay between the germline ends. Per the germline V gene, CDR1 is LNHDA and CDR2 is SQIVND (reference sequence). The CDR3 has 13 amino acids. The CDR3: CASNQGPLKTQYF. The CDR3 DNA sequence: TGTGCCAGTAACCAGGGACCCCTAAAGACCCAGTACTTC.